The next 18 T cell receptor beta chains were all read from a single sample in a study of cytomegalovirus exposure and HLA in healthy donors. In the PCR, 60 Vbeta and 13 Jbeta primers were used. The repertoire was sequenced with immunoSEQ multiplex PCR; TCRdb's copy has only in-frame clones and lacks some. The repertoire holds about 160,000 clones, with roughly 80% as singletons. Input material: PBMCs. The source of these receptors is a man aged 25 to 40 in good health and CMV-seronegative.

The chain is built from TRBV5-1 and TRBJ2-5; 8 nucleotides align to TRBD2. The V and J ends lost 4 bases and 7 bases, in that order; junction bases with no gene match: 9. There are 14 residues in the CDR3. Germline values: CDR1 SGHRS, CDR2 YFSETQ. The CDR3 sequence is CASSETSALATQYF. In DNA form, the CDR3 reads TGCGCCAGCAGCGAGACTAGCGCCTTGGCGACCCAGTACTTC.

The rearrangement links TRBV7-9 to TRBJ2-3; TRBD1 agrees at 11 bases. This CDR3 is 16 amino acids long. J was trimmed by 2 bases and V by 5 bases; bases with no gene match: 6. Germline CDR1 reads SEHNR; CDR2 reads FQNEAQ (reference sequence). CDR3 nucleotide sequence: TGTGCCAGCAGCCGGACAGGGGGCGGGAACACAGATACGCAGTATTTT. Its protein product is CASSRTGGGNTDTQYF.

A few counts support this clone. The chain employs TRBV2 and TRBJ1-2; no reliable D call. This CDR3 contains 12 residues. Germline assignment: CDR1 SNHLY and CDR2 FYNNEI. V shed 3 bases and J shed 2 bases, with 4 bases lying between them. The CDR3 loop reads CASSDMNYGYTF. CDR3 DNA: TGTGCCAGCAGTGACATGAACTATGGCTACACCTTC.

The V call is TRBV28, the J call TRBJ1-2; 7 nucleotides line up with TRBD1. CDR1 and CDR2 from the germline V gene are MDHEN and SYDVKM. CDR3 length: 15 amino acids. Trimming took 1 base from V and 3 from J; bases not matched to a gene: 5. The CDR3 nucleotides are TGTGCCAGCAGTTTATTAGGTGGACAGGACTATGGCTACACCTTC. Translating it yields CASSLLGGQDYGYTF.

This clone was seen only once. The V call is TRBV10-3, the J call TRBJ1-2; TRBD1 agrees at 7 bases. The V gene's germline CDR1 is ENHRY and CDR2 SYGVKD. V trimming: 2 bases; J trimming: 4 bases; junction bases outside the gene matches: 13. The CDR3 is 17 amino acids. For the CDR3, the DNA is TGTGCCATCAGTGAGGGGGGACAGATCACCCCACTCTATGGCTACACCTTC. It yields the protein CAISEGGQITPLYGYTF.

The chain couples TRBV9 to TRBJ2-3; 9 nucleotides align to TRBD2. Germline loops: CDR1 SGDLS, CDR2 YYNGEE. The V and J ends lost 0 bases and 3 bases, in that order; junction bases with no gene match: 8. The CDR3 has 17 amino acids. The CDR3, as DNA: TGTGCCAGCAGCGTAGGGGGTAGCGGGGGCCCTACAGATACGCAGTATTTT. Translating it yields CASSVGGSGGPTDTQYF.

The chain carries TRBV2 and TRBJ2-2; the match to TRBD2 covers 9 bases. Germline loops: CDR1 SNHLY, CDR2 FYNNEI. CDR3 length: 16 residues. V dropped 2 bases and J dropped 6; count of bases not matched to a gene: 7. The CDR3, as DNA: TGTGCCAGCAGTGAACGCGCTAGCGGGATGGCCGGGGAGCTGTTTTTT. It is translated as CASSERASGMAGELFF.

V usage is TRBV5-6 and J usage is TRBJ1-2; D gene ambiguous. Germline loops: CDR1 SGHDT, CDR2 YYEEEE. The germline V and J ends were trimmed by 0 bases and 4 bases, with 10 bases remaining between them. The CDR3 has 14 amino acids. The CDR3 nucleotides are TGTGCCAGCAGCTTGGCTGCGGTAACCTATGGCTACACCTTC. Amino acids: CASSLAAVTYGYTF.

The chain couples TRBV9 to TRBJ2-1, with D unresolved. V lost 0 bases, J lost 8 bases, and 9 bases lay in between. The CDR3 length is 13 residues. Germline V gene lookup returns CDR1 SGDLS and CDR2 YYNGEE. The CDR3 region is CASSVEVVDEQFF. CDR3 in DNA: TGTGCCAGCAGCGTAGAAGTAGTCGATGAGCAGTTCTTC.

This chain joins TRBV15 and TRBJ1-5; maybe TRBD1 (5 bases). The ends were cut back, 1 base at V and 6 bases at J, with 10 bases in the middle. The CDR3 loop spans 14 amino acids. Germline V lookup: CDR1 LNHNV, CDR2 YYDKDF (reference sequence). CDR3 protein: CATSRGGGFQPQHF. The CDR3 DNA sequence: TGTGCCACCAGCAGAGGGGGGGGATTTCAGCCCCAGCATTTT.

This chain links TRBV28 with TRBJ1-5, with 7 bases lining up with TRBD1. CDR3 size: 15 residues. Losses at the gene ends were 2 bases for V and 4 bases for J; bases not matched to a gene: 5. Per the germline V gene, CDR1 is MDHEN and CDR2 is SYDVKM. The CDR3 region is CASSLPGTANQPQHF. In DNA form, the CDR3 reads TGTGCCAGCAGTTTACCCGGGACAGCTAATCAGCCCCAGCATTTT.

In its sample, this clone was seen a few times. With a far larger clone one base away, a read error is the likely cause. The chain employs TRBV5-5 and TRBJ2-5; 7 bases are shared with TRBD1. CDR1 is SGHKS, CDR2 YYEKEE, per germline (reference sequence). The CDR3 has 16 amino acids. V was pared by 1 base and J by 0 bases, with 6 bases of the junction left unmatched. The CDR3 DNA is TGTGCCAGCAGCTTGCGGGACAGAGGGTACCAAGAGACCCAGTACTTC. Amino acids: CASSLRDRGYQETQYF.

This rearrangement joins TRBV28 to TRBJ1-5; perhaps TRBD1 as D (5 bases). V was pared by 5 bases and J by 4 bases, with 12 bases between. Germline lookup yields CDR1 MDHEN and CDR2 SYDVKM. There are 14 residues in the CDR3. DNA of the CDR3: TGTGCCAGCAGTATACTCGGGGGGAATCAGCCCCAGCATTTT. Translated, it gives CASSILGGNQPQHF.

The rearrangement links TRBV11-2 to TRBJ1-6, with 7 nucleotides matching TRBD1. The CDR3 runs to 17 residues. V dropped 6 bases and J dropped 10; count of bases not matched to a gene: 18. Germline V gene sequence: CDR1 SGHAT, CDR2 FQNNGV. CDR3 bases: TGTGCCAGCAGGCGACCGAGTTGGGACAGAAGAAAATCACCCCTCCACTTT. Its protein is CASRRPSWDRRKSPLHF.

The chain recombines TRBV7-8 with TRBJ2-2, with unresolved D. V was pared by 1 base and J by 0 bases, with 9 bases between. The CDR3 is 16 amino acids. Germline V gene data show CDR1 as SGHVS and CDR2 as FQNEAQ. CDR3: CASSLVERANTGELFF. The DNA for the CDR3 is TGTGCCAGCAGCTTAGTGGAGCGAGCGAACACCGGGGAGCTGTTTTTT.

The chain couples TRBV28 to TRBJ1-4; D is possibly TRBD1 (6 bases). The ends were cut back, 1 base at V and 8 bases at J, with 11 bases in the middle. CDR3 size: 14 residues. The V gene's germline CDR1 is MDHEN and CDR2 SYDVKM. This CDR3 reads CASSLLQGREKLFF. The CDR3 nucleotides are TGTGCCAGCAGTTTATTACAGGGAAGAGAAAAACTGTTTTTT. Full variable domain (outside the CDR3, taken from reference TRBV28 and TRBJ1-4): DVKVTQSSRYLVKRTGEKVFLECVQDMDHENMFWYRQDPGLGLRLIYFSYDVKMKEKGDIPEGYSVSREKKERFSLILESASTNQTSMYLCASSLLQGREKLFFGSGTQLSVL.

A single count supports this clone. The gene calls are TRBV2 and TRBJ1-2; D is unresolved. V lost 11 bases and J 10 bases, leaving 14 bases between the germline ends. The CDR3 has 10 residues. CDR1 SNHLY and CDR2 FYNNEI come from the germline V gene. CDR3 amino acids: CASTGWVYTF. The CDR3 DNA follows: TGTGCCTCGACGGGGTGGGTCTACACCTTC.

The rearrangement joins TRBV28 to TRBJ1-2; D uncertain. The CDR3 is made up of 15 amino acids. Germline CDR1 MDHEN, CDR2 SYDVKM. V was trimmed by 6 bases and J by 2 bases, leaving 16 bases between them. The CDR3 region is CASSPLGEGNYGYTF. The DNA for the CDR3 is TGTGCCAGCAGCCCCCTCGGGGAGGGCAACTATGGCTACACCTTC.